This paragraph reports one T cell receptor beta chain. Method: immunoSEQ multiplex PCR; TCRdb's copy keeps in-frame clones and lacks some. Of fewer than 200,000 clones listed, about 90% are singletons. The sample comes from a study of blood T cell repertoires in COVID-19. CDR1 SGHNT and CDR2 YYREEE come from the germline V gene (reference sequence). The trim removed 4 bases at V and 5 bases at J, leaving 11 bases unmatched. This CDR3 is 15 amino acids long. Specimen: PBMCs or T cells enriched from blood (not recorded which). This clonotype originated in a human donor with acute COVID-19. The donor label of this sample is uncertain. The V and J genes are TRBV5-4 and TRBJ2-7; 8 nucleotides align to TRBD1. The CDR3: CASSPSRTGRNEQYF. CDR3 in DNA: TGTGCCAGCAGCCCCTCCCGGACAGGGCGGAACGAGCAGTACTTC.